This T cell receptor (beta chain) was identified during a study of blood T cell repertoires in COVID-19. This table comes from immunoSEQ multiplex PCR, and its TCRdb copy is limited to in-frame clones, with some not included. The repertoire includes some 130,000 clones, roughly 83% of them detected once, and approximately 5% sits in the top ten. Trimming removed 3 bases from V and 5 bases from J, with 7 bases in between. From germline, CDR1 is GTSNPN and CDR2 SVGIG (reference sequence). This CDR3 is 12 amino acids long. Sequences were obtained from PBMCs or T cells enriched from blood (not recorded which). The J gene is TRBJ1-4, the V gene TRBV30; D not certain. This TCR came from a man aged 40-55 years with acute COVID-19. The CDR3 spells CAWRRQNEKLFF. The CDR3 DNA follows: TGTGCCTGGAGGAGGCAGAATGAAAAACTGTTTTTT.